The T cell receptor (beta chain) under discussion was sequenced for a study of shared clonotypes between healthy human individuals. The CDR3 runs 15 residues. CDR1 is SGHTA and CDR2 is FQGNSA in the germline V gene. V lost 5 bases to trimming and J lost 5 bases, with 17 bases between them. Data came from immunoSEQ multiplex PCR; TCRdb stores just in-frame clones and leaves some out. The table shows 2 million to 3 million clones, with more than 80% occurring only once. This TCR derives from a man younger than 35 in good health. Sequencing was done on a sample of naive CD4+ T cells sorted from blood. This sample's subset: CD45RA+ positively selected. V and J are TRBV7-2 and TRBJ2-3; D might be TRBD1 or TRBD2, each matching 5 bases. The CDR3 coding sequence is TGTGCCAGCAGCAGGAATGGGGGATACGGAGATACGCAGTATTTT. As protein: CASSRNGGYGDTQYF.